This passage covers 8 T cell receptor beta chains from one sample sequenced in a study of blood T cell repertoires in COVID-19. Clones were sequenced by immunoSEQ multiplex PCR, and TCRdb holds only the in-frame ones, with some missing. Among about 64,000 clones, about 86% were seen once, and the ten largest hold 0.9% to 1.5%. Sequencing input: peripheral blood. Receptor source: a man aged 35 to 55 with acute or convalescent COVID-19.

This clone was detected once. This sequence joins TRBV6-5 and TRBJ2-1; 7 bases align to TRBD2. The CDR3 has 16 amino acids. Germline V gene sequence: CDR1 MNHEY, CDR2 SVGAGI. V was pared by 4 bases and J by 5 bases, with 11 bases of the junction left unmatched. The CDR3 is CASSFLGGGAHNEQFF. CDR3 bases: TGTGCCAGCAGTTTCCTGGGGGGGGGTGCACACAATGAGCAGTTCTTC.

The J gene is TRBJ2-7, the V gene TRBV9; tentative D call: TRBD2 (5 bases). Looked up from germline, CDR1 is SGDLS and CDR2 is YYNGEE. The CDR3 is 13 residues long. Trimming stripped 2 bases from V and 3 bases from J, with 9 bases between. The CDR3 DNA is TGTGCCAGCAGCGTGGAGCGGTACTACGAGCAGTACTTC. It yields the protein CASSVERYYEQYF.

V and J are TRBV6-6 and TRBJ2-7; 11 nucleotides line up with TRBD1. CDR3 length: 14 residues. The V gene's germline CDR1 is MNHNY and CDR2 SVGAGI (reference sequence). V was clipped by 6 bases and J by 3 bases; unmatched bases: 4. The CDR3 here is CASSGTGGDYEQYF. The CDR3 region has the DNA TGTGCCAGCAGCGGGACAGGGGGGGACTACGAGCAGTACTTC.

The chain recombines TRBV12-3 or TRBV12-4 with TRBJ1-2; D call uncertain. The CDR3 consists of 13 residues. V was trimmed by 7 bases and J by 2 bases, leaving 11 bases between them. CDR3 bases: TGTGCCAGCAACTCCCGGGAAAACTATGGCTACACCTTC. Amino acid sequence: CASNSRENYGYTF.

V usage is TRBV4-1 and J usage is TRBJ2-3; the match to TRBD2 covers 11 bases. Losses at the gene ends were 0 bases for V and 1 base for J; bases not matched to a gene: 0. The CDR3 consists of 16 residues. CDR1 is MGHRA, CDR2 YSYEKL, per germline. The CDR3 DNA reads TGCGCCAGCAGCCAAGAGACTAGCGGGGGCACAGATACGCAGTATTTT. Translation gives CASSQETSGGTDTQYF.

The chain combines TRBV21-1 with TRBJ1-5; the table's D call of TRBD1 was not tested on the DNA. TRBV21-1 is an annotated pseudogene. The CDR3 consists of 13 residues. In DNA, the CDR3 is TGTGCCAGCAGTACAGGGGGCGTTCAGCCCCAGCATTTT. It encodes CASSTGGVQPQHF.

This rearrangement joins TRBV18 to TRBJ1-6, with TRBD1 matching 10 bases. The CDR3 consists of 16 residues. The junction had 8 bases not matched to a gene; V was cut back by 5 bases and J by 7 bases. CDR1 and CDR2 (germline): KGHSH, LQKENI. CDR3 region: CASSSSGTGDNSPLHF. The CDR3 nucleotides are TGTGCCAGCTCATCGTCCGGGACAGGGGACAATTCACCCCTCCACTTT.

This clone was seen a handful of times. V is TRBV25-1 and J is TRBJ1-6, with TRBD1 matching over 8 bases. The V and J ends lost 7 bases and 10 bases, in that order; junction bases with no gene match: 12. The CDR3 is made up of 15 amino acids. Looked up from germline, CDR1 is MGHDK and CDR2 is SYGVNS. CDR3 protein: CASTSRAGGGSPLHF. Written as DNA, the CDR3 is TGTGCCAGCACCAGCCGGGCAGGGGGCGGATCACCCCTCCACTTT. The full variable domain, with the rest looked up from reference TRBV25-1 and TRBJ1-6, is EADIYQTPRYLVIGTGKKITLECSQTMGHDKMYWYQQDPGMELHLIHYSYGVNSTEKGDLSSESTVSRIRTEHFPLTLESARPSHTSQYLCASTSRAGGGSPLHFGNGTRLTVT.